Below, one TCR beta chain is given with its context. Trimming cost V 2 bases and J 0 bases, with 10 bases left between them. CDR1 and CDR2 from the germline V gene are SGHAT and FQNNGV. The CDR3 length is 15 residues. The data were obtained in a study of cytomegalovirus exposure and HLA in healthy donors. Produced via immunoSEQ multiplex PCR; TCRdb's table is partial and in-frame only. The sample has about 140,000 clones; about 95% are singletons. Sequencing was done on a sample of PBMCs. This TCR was recovered from a man younger than 35 in good health and CMV-seropositive. The chain uses TRBV11-2 and TRBJ1-1; D is unclear. CDR3: CASSLLGGLNTEAFF. The CDR3 bases are TGTGCCAGCAGCTTATTAGGAGGGTTGAACACTGAAGCTTTCTTT.